Below, one T cell receptor (beta chain) is given with its context. Its antigen remains unknown. This record comes from a study of cytomegalovirus exposure and HLA in healthy donors. General study findings and limits: The classifier was said to identify cytomegalovirus status with high specificity and sensitivity.

The CDR3 has 16 residues. V was clipped by 1 base and J by 2 bases; unmatched bases: 5. Germline CDR1 SGDLS, CDR2 YYNGEE. This PCR relied on a set of 60 Vbeta primers and 13 Jbeta primers. Profiling relied on immunoSEQ multiplex PCR, and the TCRdb table lists in-frame clones only, not all of them. The sample data list about 67,000 clones. The source of this sequence is a woman between 35 and 50 years old in good health and CMV-seropositive. The sequenced material came from PBMCs. The genes are TRBV9 and TRBJ2-3; 9 bases align to TRBD2. CDR3 residues: CASSVSSGGPTDTQYF. CDR3 sequence (DNA): TGTGCCAGCAGCGTATCAAGCGGGGGGCCCACAGATACGCAGTATTTT.